Listed below are T cell receptor beta chains from one sample, sequenced in a study of cytotoxic CD8 clonotypes in ibrutinib-treated CLL. Clones were sequenced by immunoSEQ multiplex PCR, and TCRdb holds only the in-frame ones, with some missing. This table has more than 200,000 clones, over 65% appearing once. The specimen was PBMCs, collected after 12 months of ibrutinib treatment. The receptor set was obtained from a human donor with chronic lymphocytic leukemia. Both conserved end residues are trimmed from each CDR3. Each record gives: D gene, V gene, CDR3 length, CDR3 protein. D genes are given only for firm matches.

-,TRBV5-5,14,ASSLESSRGYNEQF
TRBD2,TRBV7-2,13,ASSLRLASSHEQF
-,TRBV5-1,13,ASSLDSSSYNEQF
-,TRBV30,13,AWSGAITTNEKLF
TRBD1,TRBV9,14,ASSPQGASSYNEQF
-,TRBV30,12,AWSPPPRRYGYT
-,TRBV6-6,13,ASSGGAGDRQPQH
TRBD1,TRBV7-6,10,ASSPRGPKAF
TRBD2,TRBV11-2,15,ASSLSLAGGSYNEQF
TRBD1,TRBV29-1,9,SVRRGHEQF
-,TRBV2,12,ASSEATSNQPQH
-,TRBV4-3,11,ASSQARNQPQH
TRBD2,TRBV6-6,12,ASTGGRVYNEQF
TRBD2,TRBV11-2,14,ASSPDTSGRGNIQY